The 14 T cell receptor beta chains below come from one sample, sequenced in a study of shared T cell receptors in the human thymus. Libraries were prepared by immunoSEQ multiplex PCR; TCRdb keeps only in-frame clonotypes and omits some of them. The sample yields 600,000 or so clones, 87% seen once. The same data also went into a second study, on human thymus T cells.

The sample was thymocytes. The source of these receptors is a boy younger than two with a congenital heart defect.

V gene TRBV15 combines with J gene TRBJ2-6; the D is unclear. V lost 1 base, J lost 0 bases, and 7 bases lay in between. Looked up from germline, CDR1 is LNHNV and CDR2 is YYDKDF (reference sequence). This CDR3 is 16 amino acids long. This chain's CDR3 is CATSRGSYSGANVLTF. DNA for the CDR3: TGTGCCACCAGCAGAGGGAGTTACTCTGGGGCCAACGTCCTGACTTTC.

This rearrangement joins TRBV11-2 to TRBJ2-5, with TRBD1 as a possible D gene (5 bases). The CDR3 has 13 amino acids. V was clipped by 5 bases and J by 5 bases, with 12 bases between them. Germline V gene data show CDR1 as SGHAT and CDR2 as FQNNGV. The DNA for the CDR3 is TGTGCCAGCAGCGGCAGGGTCCGGGAGACCCAGTACTTC. As protein: CASSGRVRETQYF.

In its sample, this clone was seen a few times. The V gene is TRBV28, the J gene TRBJ2-7; D may be TRBD1 (6 bases). Deletions cut 5 bases from V and 5 bases from J, with 16 bases between. The CDR3 is made up of 14 amino acids. Germline values: CDR1 MDHEN, CDR2 SYDVKM. The CDR3: CASSKPRPGDEQYF. The DNA for the CDR3 is TGTGCCAGCAGTAAACCTAGACCAGGGGACGAGCAGTACTTC. Full variable domain (remainder filled in from reference TRBV28 and TRBJ2-7): DVKVTQSSRYLVKRTGEKVFLECVQDMDHENMFWYRQDPGLGLRLIYFSYDVKMKEKGDIPEGYSVSREKKERFSLILESASTNQTSMYLCASSKPRPGDEQYFGPGTRLTVT.

This chain links TRBV28 with TRBJ1-5; D is possibly TRBD1 (6 bases). The V gene's germline CDR1 is MDHEN and CDR2 SYDVKM. V was trimmed by 4 bases and J by 3 bases, leaving 10 bases between them. This CDR3 comprises 14 residues. CDR3 region: CASSSGAFNQPQHF. In DNA form, the CDR3 reads TGTGCCAGCAGTTCAGGGGCGTTCAATCAGCCCCAGCATTTT.

The chain carries TRBV2 and TRBJ2-1, with TRBD2 as a possible D gene (5 bases). Germline-derived CDR1 and CDR2 are SNHLY and FYNNEI. Trimming shortened V by 5 bases and J by 2 bases, and 16 bases separated the two germline ends. The CDR3 covers 16 residues. The CDR3 DNA sequence: TGTGCCAGCAGTACTTTTAAGGGAGTGGCCTACAATGAGCAGTTCTTC. Protein sequence: CASSTFKGVAYNEQFF.

The rearrangement joins TRBV6-6 to TRBJ2-7; possibly TRBD1 for D (6 bases). Germline-derived CDR1 and CDR2 are MNHNY and SVGAGI (reference sequence). The CDR3 has 12 amino acids. Trimming pared 6 bases from V and 1 base from J, leaving 7 bases between. DNA for the CDR3: TGTGCCAGCAGGCAGGGGTCCTACGAGCAGTACTTC. Amino acid sequence: CASRQGSYEQYF.

The chain uses TRBV2 and TRBJ2-7, with 8 bases fitting TRBD1. CDR1 and CDR2 (germline): SNHLY, FYNNEI. The CDR3 contains 16 residues. The V gene end was trimmed by 6 bases and the J gene end by 4 bases; junction bases not matched to a gene: 14. CDR3 amino acids: CASRKGGRGRRYEQYF. CDR3 DNA: TGTGCCAGCAGGAAGGGCGGCAGGGGGCGTAGGTACGAGCAGTACTTC. The full variable domain, with the rest looked up from reference TRBV2 and TRBJ2-7, is EPEVTQTPSHQVTQMGQEVILRCVPISNHLYFYWYRQILGQKVEFLVSFYNNEISEKSEIFDDQFSVERPDGSNFTLKIRSTKLEDSAMYFCASRKGGRGRRYEQYFGPGTRLTVT.

V gene TRBV28 combines with J gene TRBJ2-5, with D uncertain. Germline assignment: CDR1 MDHEN and CDR2 SYDVKM. The V gene lost 6 bases and the J gene lost 1 base, with 6 bases spanning the gap. This CDR3 has 12 amino acids. The CDR3: CASRGSQETQYF. CDR3 in DNA: TGTGCCAGCAGGGGCAGCCAAGAGACCCAGTACTTC.

V usage is TRBV4-3 and J usage is TRBJ2-5; maybe TRBD1 (6 bases). The V end lost 3 bases, the J end lost 4 bases, and 24 bases lay between the germline ends. Germline-derived CDR1 and CDR2 are LGHNA and YSLEER. The CDR3 covers 18 residues. The CDR3 loop reads CASSHQRKMQGTRETQYF. In nucleotides, the CDR3 is TGCGCCAGCAGCCACCAACGGAAAATGCAGGGGACGAGAGAGACCCAGTACTTC.

The V gene is TRBV27, the J gene TRBJ2-3; 7 positions agree with TRBD2. V shed 3 bases and J 0 bases; nucleotides not matched to a gene: 0. The CDR3 has 14 residues. Germline V lookup: CDR1 MNHEY, CDR2 SMNVEV (reference sequence). CDR3 DNA sequence: TGTGCCAGCAGTTTCGGGAGGAGCACAGATACGCAGTATTTT. Translation: CASSFGRSTDTQYF.

The chain has TRBV7-3 and TRBJ2-1, with unresolved D. Germline V gives CDR1 SGHTA, CDR2 FQGTGA. Trimming pared 5 bases from V and 6 bases from J, leaving 20 bases between. There are 16 residues in the CDR3. CDR3 sequence: CASSPSRRYPSNEQFF. The CDR3 nucleotides are TGTGCCAGCAGCCCCTCGCGGCGGTATCCTTCCAATGAGCAGTTCTTC. Based on the CDR3 plus reference TRBV7-3 and TRBJ2-1, the full variable domain is GAGVSQTPSNKVTEKGKYVELRCDPISGHTALYWYRQSLGQGPEFLIYFQGTGAADDSGLPNDRFFAVRPEGSVSTLKIQRTERGDSAVYLCASSPSRRYPSNEQFFGPGTRLTVL.

This chain links TRBV19 with TRBJ1-1; D ambiguous. The ends were cut back, 5 bases at V and 1 base at J, with 14 bases in the middle. Per the germline V gene, CDR1 is LNHDA and CDR2 is SQIVND (reference sequence). This CDR3 has 15 residues. In DNA form, the CDR3 reads TGTGCCAGTAGTCCTCACCTGGCGGGGAACACTGAAGCTTTCTTT. Its protein is CASSPHLAGNTEAFF.

The chain combines TRBV25-1 with TRBJ1-3; the D gene is possibly TRBD1 (5 bases). The CDR3 runs 12 residues. The germline V gene has CDR1 MGHDK and CDR2 SYGVNS. Trimming removed 8 bases from V and 3 bases from J, with 8 bases in between. The CDR3 protein is CASAGGGNTIYF. As DNA, the CDR3 is TGTGCCAGCGCCGGGGGTGGAAACACCATATATTTT. The variable domain in full, completed from reference TRBV25-1 and TRBJ1-3, reads EADIYQTPRYLVIGTGKKITLECSQTMGHDKMYWYQQDPGMELHLIHYSYGVNSTEKGDLSSESTVSRIRTEHFPLTLESARPSHTSQYLCASAGGGNTIYFGEGSWLTVV.

This sequence joins TRBV2 and TRBJ2-3; 11 nucleotides agree with TRBD2. The CDR3 extends over 18 amino acids. Trimming took 1 base from V and 2 from J; bases not matched to a gene: 8. CDR1 and CDR2 from the germline V gene are SNHLY and FYNNEI. Here the CDR3 reads CASSEGTSGLSHTDTQYF. The DNA of the CDR3 is TGTGCCAGCAGTGAAGGGACTAGCGGGCTGAGTCACACAGATACGCAGTATTTT.